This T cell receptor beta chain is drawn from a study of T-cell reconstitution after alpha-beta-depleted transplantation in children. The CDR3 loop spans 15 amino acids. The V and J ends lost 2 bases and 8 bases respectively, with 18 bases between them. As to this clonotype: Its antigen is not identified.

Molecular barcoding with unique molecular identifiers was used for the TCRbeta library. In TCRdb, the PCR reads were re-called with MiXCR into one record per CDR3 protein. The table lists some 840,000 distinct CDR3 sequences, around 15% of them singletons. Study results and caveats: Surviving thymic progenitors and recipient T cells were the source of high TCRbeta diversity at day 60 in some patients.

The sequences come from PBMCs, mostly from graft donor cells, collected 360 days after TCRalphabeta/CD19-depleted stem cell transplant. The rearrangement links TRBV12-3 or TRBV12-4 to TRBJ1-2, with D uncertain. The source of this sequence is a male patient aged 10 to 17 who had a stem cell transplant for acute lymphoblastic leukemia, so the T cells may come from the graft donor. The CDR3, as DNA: TGTGCCAGCAGTTTACGTACTTTGAGGGTCGACGGCTACACCTTC. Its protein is CASSLRTLRVDGYTF.